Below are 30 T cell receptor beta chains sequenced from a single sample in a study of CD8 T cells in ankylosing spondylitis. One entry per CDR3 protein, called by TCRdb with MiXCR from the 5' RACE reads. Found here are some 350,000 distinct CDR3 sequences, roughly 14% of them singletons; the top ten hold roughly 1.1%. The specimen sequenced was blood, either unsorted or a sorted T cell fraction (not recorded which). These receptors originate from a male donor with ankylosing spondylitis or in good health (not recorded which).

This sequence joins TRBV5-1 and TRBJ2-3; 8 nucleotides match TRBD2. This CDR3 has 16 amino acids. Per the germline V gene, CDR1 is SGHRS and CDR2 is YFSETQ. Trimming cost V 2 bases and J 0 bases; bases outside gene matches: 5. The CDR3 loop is CASSFYSGASTDTQYF. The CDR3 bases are TGCGCCAGCAGCTTTTATAGCGGGGCGAGCACAGATACGCAGTATTTT. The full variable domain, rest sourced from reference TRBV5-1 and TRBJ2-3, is KAGVTQTPRYLIKTRGQQVTLSCSPISGHRSVSWYQQTPGQGLQFLFEYFSETQRNKGNFPGRFSGRQFSNSRSEMNVSTLELGDSALYLCASSFYSGASTDTQYFGPGTRLTVL.

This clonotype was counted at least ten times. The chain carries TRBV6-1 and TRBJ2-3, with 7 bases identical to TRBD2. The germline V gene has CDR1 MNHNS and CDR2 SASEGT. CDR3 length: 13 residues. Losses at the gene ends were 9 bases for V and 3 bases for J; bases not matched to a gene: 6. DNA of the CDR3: TGTGCCAGTACCGGGGGGAGGACAGATACGCAGTATTTT. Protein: CASTGGRTDTQYF.

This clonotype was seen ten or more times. CDR3: CASRDRRGGSTEAFF. CDR3 DNA: TGTGCCAGCAGAGATCGACGGGGAGGGAGCACTGAAGCTTTCTTT. The chain uses TRBV12-3 or TRBV12-4 and TRBJ1-1; D gene uncertain. CDR3 length: 15 amino acids. Trimming shortened V by 6 bases and J by 4 bases, and 18 bases separated the two germline ends.

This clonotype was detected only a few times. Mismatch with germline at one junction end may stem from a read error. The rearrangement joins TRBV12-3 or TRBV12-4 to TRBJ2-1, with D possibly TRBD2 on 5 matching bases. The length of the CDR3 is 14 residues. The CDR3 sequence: CASSPPALTRATVF. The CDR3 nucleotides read TGTGCCAGCAGTCCCCCGGCGCTTACGAGGGCCACCGTCTTC.

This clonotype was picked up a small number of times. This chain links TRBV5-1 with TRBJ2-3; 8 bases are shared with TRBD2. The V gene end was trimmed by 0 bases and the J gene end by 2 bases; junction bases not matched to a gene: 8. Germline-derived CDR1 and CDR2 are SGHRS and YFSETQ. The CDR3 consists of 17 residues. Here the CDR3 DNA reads TGCGCCAGCAGCTTGGTCGGGCCGGGACTAGTCACAGATACGCAGTATTTT. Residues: CASSLVGPGLVTDTQYF. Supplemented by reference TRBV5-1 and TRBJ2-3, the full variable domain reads KAGVTQTPRYLIKTRGQQVTLSCSPISGHRSVSWYQQTPGQGLQFLFEYFSETQRNKGNFPGRFSGRQFSNSRSEMNVSTLELGDSALYLCASSLVGPGLVTDTQYFGPGTRLTVL.

CDR3 sequence: CASSERRDYQNEQFF. The CDR3 DNA reads as TGTGCCAGCAGTGAAAGGCGGGACTACCAAAATGAGCAGTTCTTC. The chain is built from TRBV6-1 and TRBJ2-1; 7 positions agree with TRBD2. The CDR3 has 15 residues. CDR1 and CDR2 from the germline V gene are MNHNS and SASEGT. The V and J ends lost 2 bases and 7 bases, in that order; junction bases with no gene match: 8.

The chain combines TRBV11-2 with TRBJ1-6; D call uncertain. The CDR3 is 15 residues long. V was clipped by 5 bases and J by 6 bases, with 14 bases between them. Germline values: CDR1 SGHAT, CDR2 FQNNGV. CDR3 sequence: CASSPPEGINSPLHF. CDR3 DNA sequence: TGTGCCAGCAGCCCCCCGGAAGGAATTAATTCACCCCTCCACTTT.

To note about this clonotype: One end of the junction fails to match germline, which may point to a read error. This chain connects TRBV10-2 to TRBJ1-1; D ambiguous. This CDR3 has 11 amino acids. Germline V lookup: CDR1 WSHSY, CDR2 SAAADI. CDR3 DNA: TGCGCCAGCACTGAGGGCACTGAAGCTTTCTTT. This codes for CASTEGTEAFF.

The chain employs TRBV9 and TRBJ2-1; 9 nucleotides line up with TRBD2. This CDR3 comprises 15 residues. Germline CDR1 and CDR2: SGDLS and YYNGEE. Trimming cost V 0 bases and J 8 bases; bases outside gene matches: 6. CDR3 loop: CASSVGAGGHHEQFF. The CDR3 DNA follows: TGTGCCAGCAGCGTAGGGGCGGGGGGGCACCATGAGCAGTTCTTC.

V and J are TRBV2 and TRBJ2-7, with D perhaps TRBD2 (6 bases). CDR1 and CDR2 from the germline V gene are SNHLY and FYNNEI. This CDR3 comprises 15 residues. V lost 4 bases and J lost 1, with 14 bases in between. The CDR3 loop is CASSVDVGGSYEQYF. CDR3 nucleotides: TGTGCCAGCAGTGTAGACGTAGGAGGGTCCTACGAGCAGTACTTC.

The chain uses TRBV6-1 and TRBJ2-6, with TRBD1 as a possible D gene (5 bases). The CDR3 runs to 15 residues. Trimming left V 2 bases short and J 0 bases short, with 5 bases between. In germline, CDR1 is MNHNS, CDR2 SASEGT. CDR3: CASSEQGSGANVLTF. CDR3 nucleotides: TGTGCCAGCAGTGAACAGGGCTCTGGGGCCAACGTCCTGACTTTC.

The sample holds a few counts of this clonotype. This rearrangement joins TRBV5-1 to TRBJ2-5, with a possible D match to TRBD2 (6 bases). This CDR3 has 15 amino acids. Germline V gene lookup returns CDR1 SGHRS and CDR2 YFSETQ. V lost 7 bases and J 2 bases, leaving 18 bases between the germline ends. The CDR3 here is CASGDGRGLQETQYF. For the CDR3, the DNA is TGCGCCAGCGGAGATGGACGGGGACTTCAAGAGACCCAGTACTTC.

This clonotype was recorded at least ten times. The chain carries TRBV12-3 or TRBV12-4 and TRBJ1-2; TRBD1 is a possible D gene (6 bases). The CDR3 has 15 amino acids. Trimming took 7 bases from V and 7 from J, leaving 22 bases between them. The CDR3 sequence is CASTLGGGGTSGYTF. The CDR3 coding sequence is TGTGCCAGCACCCTGGGTGGAGGGGGTACTTCTGGCTACACCTTC.

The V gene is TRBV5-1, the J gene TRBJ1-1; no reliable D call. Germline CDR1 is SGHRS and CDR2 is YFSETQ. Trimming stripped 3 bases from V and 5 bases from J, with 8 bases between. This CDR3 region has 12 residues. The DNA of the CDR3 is TGCGCCAGCAGCTCCACGGATACTGAAGCTTTCTTT. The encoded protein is CASSSTDTEAFF.

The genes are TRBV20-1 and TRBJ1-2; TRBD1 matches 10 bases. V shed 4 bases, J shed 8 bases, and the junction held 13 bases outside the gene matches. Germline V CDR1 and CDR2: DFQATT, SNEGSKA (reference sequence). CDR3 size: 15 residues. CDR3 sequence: CSAIGTGATSGGYTF. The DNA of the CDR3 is TGCAGTGCTATCGGGACAGGGGCCACCTCGGGAGGCTACACCTTC.

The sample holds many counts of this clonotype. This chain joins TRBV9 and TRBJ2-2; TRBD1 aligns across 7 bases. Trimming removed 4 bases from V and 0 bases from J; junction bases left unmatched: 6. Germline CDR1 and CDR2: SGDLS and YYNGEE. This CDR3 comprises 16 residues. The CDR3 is CASSPHDRANTGELFF. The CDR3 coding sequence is TGTGCCAGCAGCCCCCACGACAGGGCGAACACCGGGGAGCTGTTTTTT.

The DNA for the CDR3 is TGTGCCAGTAGTACAGGGGCGAGCAATCAGCCCCAGCATTTT. Protein sequence: CASSTGASNQPQHF. This rearrangement joins TRBV19 to TRBJ1-5; a weak D match, TRBD1 (6 bases). Trimming removed 4 bases from V and 1 base from J, with 8 bases in between. Germline V gives CDR1 LNHDA, CDR2 SQIVND (reference sequence). The CDR3 has 14 residues.

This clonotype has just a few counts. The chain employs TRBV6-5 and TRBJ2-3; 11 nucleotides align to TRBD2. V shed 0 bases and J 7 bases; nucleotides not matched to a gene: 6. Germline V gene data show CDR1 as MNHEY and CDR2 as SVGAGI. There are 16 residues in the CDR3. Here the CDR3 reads CASSYSTGTSGNTQYF. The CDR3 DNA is TGTGCCAGCAGTTACTCAACCGGGACTAGCGGAAATACGCAGTATTTT.

The CDR3 loop is CAWSHPGLALFF. The CDR3 nucleotides read TGTGCCTGGAGTCATCCGGGACTAGCGCTGTTCTTC. J is TRBJ2-1 and V is TRBV30; TRBD2 matches 10 bases. Germline values: CDR1 GTSNPN, CDR2 SVGIG (reference sequence). Trimming took 2 bases from V and 15 from J; bases not matched to a gene: 7. This CDR3 has 12 residues.

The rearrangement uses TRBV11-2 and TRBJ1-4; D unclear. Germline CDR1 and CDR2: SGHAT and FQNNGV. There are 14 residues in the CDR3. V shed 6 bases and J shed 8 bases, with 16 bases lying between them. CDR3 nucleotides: TGTGCCAGCAGGACAACAGCCCTTGGAGAAAAACTGTTTTTT. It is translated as CASRTTALGEKLFF.

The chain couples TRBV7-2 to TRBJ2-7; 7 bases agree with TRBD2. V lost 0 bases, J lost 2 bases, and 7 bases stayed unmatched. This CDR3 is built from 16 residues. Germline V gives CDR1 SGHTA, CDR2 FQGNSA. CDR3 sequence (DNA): TGTGCCAGCAGCTTAGCCGGAGCGGGAACCCCCTACGAGCAGTACTTC. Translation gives CASSLAGAGTPYEQYF.

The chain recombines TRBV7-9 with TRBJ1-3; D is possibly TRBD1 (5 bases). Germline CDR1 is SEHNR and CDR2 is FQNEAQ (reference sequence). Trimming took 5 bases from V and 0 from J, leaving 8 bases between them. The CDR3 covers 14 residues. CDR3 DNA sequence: TGTGCCAGCAGCACGGGGCTCTCTGGAAACACCATATATTTT. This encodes CASSTGLSGNTIYF.

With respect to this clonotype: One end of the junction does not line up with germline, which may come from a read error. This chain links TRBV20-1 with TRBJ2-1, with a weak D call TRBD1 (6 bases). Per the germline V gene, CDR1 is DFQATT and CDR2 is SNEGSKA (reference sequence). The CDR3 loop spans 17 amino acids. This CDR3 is CCARDLRGHRIYNEQFF. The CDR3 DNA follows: TGCTGTGCTAGAGACCTCAGGGGCCACCGTATATACAATGAGCAGTTCTTC.

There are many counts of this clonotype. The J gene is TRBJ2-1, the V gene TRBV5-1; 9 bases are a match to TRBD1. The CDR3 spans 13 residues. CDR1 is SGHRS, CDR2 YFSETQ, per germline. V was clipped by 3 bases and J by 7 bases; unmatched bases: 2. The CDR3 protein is CASSWGQGNEQFF. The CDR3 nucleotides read TGCGCCAGCAGCTGGGGACAGGGAAATGAGCAGTTCTTC.

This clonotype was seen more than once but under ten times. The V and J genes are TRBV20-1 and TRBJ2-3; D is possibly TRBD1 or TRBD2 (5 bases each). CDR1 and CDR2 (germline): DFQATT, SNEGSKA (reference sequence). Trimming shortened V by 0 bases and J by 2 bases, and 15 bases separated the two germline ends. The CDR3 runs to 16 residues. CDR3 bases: TGCAGTGCTAGAGATCTGGGGACGGAAATCACAGATACGCAGTATTTT. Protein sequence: CSARDLGTEITDTQYF.

CDR3: CASSSPQLNTQYF. CDR3 nucleotides: TGTGCCAGCAGCTCCCCCCAGTTGAATACGCAGTATTTT. This chain joins TRBV11-3 and TRBJ2-3; D is ambiguous. The CDR3 is made up of 13 amino acids. V was cut by 4 bases and J by 7 bases, with 12 bases left in between. The germline gives CDR1 SGHNT, CDR2 YENEEA.

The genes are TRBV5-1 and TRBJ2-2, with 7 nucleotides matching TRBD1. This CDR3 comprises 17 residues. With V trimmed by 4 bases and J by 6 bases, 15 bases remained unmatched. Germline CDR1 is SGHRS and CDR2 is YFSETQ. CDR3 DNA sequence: TGCGCCAGCAGCCCCCCTCTCGGGACAGACTTGCCCGGGGAGCTGTTTTTT. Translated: CASSPPLGTDLPGELFF.

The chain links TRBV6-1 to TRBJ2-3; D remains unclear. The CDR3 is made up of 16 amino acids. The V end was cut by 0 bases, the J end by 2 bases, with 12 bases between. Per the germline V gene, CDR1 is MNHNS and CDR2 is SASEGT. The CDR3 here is CASSEASFSYTDTQYF. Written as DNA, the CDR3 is TGTGCCAGCAGTGAAGCCAGTTTCTCCTACACAGATACGCAGTATTTT.

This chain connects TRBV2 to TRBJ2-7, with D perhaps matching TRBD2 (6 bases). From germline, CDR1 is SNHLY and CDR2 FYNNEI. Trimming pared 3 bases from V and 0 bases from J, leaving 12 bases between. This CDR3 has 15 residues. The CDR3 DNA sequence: TGTGCCAGCAGTGAGGGCGGGGCTAACTCCTACGAGCAGTACTTC. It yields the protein CASSEGGANSYEQYF.

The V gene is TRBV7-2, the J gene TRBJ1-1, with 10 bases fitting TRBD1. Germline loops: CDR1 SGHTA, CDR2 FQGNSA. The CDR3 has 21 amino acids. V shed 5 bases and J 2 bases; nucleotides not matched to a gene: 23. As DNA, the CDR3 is TGTGCCAGCAGCCTCGACTCGGGGGCACTGGGACAGGGGAAAGCCAACACTGAAGCTTTCTTT. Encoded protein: CASSLDSGALGQGKANTEAFF.